Described below is a single TCR beta chain sequence and its context. No antigen is known for it. Sequencing used immunoSEQ multiplex PCR; TCRdb keeps in-frame clones, though not all of them. There are about 690,000 clones in the sample; roughly 88% occur only once, and 34% lies in the top ten. Healthy HIV-negative adults with no recent acute infections or vaccinations were recruited as donors. Trimming took 2 bases from V and 1 from J, leaving 18 bases between them. The CDR3 runs 19 residues. CDR1 is SEHNR and CDR2 is FQNEAQ in the germline V gene (reference sequence). The sample is drawn from a study of shared clonotypes between healthy human individuals. Study results and caveats: Sequencing depth was expected to affect clonotype sharing among donors. Clonotypes not shared had lower generation probabilities than those common to all four donors.

The receptor's source is a man aged 18 to 30 in good health. Some clones in this sample may be carry-over from other donors' samples. This chain connects TRBV7-9 to TRBJ2-6; D perhaps matches TRBD2 (5 bases). Source material: memory CD8+ T cells from PBMCs. Stated subset: CD45RO+ cells pooled with CCR7-negative TemRA cells. CDR3 DNA: TGTGCCAGCAGCTTAAAGGTGCGAGGGCCGGGGTCTGGGGCCAACGTCCTGACTTTC. Translated, it gives CASSLKVRGPGSGANVLTF.